Following are 17 T cell receptor beta chains from one sample sequenced in a study of blood T cell repertoires in COVID-19. Clones were sequenced by immunoSEQ multiplex PCR, and TCRdb holds only the in-frame ones, with some missing. The repertoire includes around 25,000 clones, about 90% of them detected once, and approximately 8% sits in the top ten. Sequenced material: peripheral blood. Receptor source: a woman in her 50s with active COVID-19.

This chain's CDR3 is CASRHTGDSNQPQHF. CDR3 bases: TGTGCCAGCAGGCACACAGGGGATAGCAATCAGCCCCAGCATTTT. The V and J genes are TRBV28 and TRBJ1-5; TRBD1 matches 7 bases. The length of the CDR3 is 15 residues. CDR1 is MDHEN and CDR2 is SYDVKM in the germline V gene. Trimming removed 6 bases from V and 0 bases from J; junction bases left unmatched: 5.

This chain links TRBV27 with TRBJ2-3, with TRBD2 identical over 8 bases. Per germline, CDR1 MNHEY and CDR2 SMNVEV (reference sequence). There are 17 residues in the CDR3. Trimming removed 1 base from V and 0 bases from J; junction bases left unmatched: 6. The CDR3 DNA is TGTGCCAGCAGTTTATTGGGACTAGGGTCGAGCACAGATACGCAGTATTTT. It codes for CASSLLGLGSSTDTQYF.

The CDR3 coding sequence is TGTGCCTGGAGTCGACTAGCGGGGGGTTCGGATACGCAGTATTTT. Residues: CAWSRLAGGSDTQYF. The chain recombines TRBV30 with TRBJ2-3; 13 bases are shared with TRBD2. Unmatched junction bases numbered 5, after V lost 2 bases and J lost 6 bases. The CDR3 is 15 residues long. Germline CDR1 reads GTSNPN; CDR2 reads SVGIG (reference sequence).

The V gene is TRBV29-1, the J gene TRBJ2-2; 11 bases are a match to TRBD1. Trimming took 6 bases from V and 1 from J; bases not matched to a gene: 10. Looked up from germline, CDR1 is SQVTM and CDR2 is ANQGSEA. The CDR3 totals 17 residues. DNA for the CDR3: TGCAGCGTGGCGGACAGGGGGCCTTCAAGGAACACCGGGGAGCTGTTTTTT. Its protein product is CSVADRGPSRNTGELFF.

The chain has TRBV24-1 and TRBJ2-1; the match to TRBD2 covers 11 bases. There are 17 residues in the CDR3. Germline-derived CDR1 and CDR2 are KGHDR and SFDVKD. Trimming took 3 bases from V and 2 from J; bases not matched to a gene: 5. This CDR3 is CATSDPGTSGTYNEQFF. The CDR3 DNA sequence: TGTGCCACCAGTGATCCTGGGACTAGCGGAACCTACAATGAGCAGTTCTTC.

The CDR3 DNA follows: TGTGCCAGCAGCTTGGCCGAGGCAGGGTTGAGCACTGAAGCTTTCTTT. The encoded protein is CASSLAEAGLSTEAFF. V usage is TRBV5-5 and J usage is TRBJ1-1, with D perhaps matching TRBD1 (5 bases). The CDR3 has 16 residues. Germline V gene lookup returns CDR1 SGHKS and CDR2 YYEKEE (reference sequence). Trimming removed 0 bases from V and 4 bases from J, with 16 bases in between.

The V and J genes are TRBV7-9 and TRBJ1-3; 7 positions match TRBD1. CDR1 and CDR2 from the germline V gene are SEHNR and FQNEAQ (reference sequence). CDR3 size: 16 residues. The V and J ends lost 5 bases and 0 bases, in that order; junction bases with no gene match: 7. The CDR3 DNA follows: TGTGCCAGCAGCCCCCGACAGGGTTCCTCTGGAAACACCATATATTTT. Its translation: CASSPRQGSSGNTIYF.

V usage is TRBV19 and J usage is TRBJ1-2; D is perhaps TRBD1 (5 bases). Germline V lookup: CDR1 LNHDA, CDR2 SQIVND (reference sequence). The CDR3 extends over 14 amino acids. V was pared by 7 bases and J by 0 bases, with 12 bases between. The CDR3 sequence is CASTHGGSNYGYTF. CDR3 coding DNA: TGTGCCAGTACCCACGGGGGGTCTAACTATGGCTACACCTTC.

The chain uses TRBV28 and TRBJ2-1; D unresolved. V dropped 2 bases and J dropped 0 bases, with 14 bases sitting between them. The CDR3 loop spans 17 amino acids. Germline CDR1 MDHEN, CDR2 SYDVKM. CDR3 coding DNA: TGTGCCAGCAGTTTAGGGTGGATTTACAGCTCCTACAATGAGCAGTTCTTC. Protein: CASSLGWIYSSYNEQFF.

V is TRBV3-1 (or the pseudogene TRBV3-2) and J is TRBJ2-1; tentatively, D is TRBD1 (5 bases). The CDR3 covers 16 residues. Germline V gene sequence: CDR1 LGHDT, CDR2 YNNKEL (reference sequence). V lost 0 bases and J lost 5, with 14 bases in between. The CDR3 loop is CASSQESTTANNEQFF. In DNA form, the CDR3 reads TGTGCCAGCAGCCAAGAAAGCACGACAGCCAACAATGAGCAGTTCTTC.

V usage is TRBV6-5 and J usage is TRBJ2-7; 7 bases are a match to TRBD1. The V and J ends lost 3 bases and 3 bases, in that order; junction bases with no gene match: 11. This CDR3 comprises 16 residues. Germline V gene lookup returns CDR1 MNHEY and CDR2 SVGAGI. The CDR3 sequence is CASSYSLTGTDYEQYF. The DNA of the CDR3 is TGTGCCAGCAGTTATTCCTTGACCGGGACAGACTACGAGCAGTACTTC.

J is TRBJ1-1 and V is TRBV7-8; perhaps TRBD1 as D (5 bases). The CDR3 extends over 17 amino acids. The V gene's germline CDR1 is SGHVS and CDR2 FQNEAQ. V was trimmed by 5 bases and J by 4 bases, leaving 23 bases between them. The CDR3 DNA is TGTGCCAGCAGCCCCCGATCGCATGGGACGGGGGGCACTGAAGCTTTCTTT. As protein: CASSPRSHGTGGTEAFF.

The chain recombines TRBV19 with TRBJ2-1; TRBD1 might be the D (7 bases). The V gene lost 5 bases and the J gene lost 4 bases, with 15 bases spanning the gap. CDR1 is LNHDA, CDR2 SQIVND, per germline (reference sequence). The CDR3 sequence is 15 residues long. The CDR3 DNA follows: TGTGCCAGTAGTTCAGGGGGGTTAATTTACAATGAGCAGTTCTTC. Its protein product is CASSSGGLIYNEQFF.

The J gene is TRBJ2-1, the V gene TRBV19, with D possibly TRBD2 on 5 matching bases. Germline V gene lookup returns CDR1 LNHDA and CDR2 SQIVND (reference sequence). Deletions cut 3 bases from V and 4 bases from J, with 16 bases between. CDR3 length: 16 amino acids. The CDR3 loop is CASSIGLAVPYNEQFF. CDR3 DNA sequence: TGTGCCAGTAGTATCGGGCTAGCAGTCCCATACAATGAGCAGTTCTTC. The variable domain in full, completed from reference TRBV19 and TRBJ2-1, reads DGGITQSPKYLFRKEGQNVTLSCEQNLNHDAMYWYRQDPGQGLRLIYYSQIVNDFQKGDIAEGYSVSREKKESFPLTVTSAQKNPTAFYLCASSIGLAVPYNEQFFGPGTRLTVL.

The chain is built from TRBV15 and TRBJ2-2; D is possibly TRBD2 (5 bases). Trimming shortened V by 0 bases and J by 5 bases, and 10 bases separated the two germline ends. Per the germline V gene, CDR1 is LNHNV and CDR2 is YYDKDF (reference sequence). The length of the CDR3 is 15 residues. CDR3 region: CATSREEVGTGELFF. The CDR3, as DNA: TGTGCCACCAGCAGAGAGGAGGTGGGGACCGGGGAGCTGTTTTTT.

V gene TRBV7-9 combines with J gene TRBJ1-2; D call uncertain. CDR3 length: 15 amino acids. Trimming shortened V by 7 bases and J by 4 bases, and 19 bases separated the two germline ends. Germline V gene sequence: CDR1 SEHNR, CDR2 FQNEAQ (reference sequence). CDR3 sequence: CASTSTLEGLYGYTF. CDR3 nucleotides: TGTGCCAGCACCAGCACCTTAGAGGGCCTCTATGGCTACACCTTC.

The V gene is TRBV5-1, the J gene TRBJ2-7; D is ambiguous. The CDR3 is 11 amino acids. Germline V gene data show CDR1 as SGHRS and CDR2 as YFSETQ. Trimming removed 6 bases at V and 4 bases at J, with 8 bases between. The CDR3, as DNA: TGCGCCAGCACCAGCGCGTACGAGCAGTACTTC. As protein: CASTSAYEQYF.